The clone carrying this T cell receptor beta chain showed up just a few times. What it recognizes is unknown. The data are from a study of blood T cells in healthy people across ages. Study-level findings and limits: Age brought a roughly linear fall in TCR beta diversity measured per million T cells.

Primers used in a second PCR of about 6 to 11 cycles were a sample-barcoded 5' primer and a J-beta primer mix. Using its own MiXCR run on the 5' RACE reads, TCRdb lists one record per CDR3 protein. The data contain under 700,000 distinct CDR3 sequences, less than 25% of them singletons. The CDR3 contains 16 residues. Trimming stripped 0 bases from V and 0 bases from J, with 12 bases between. Germline CDR1 is ENHRY and CDR2 is SYGVKD. The same data also contributed to another study, on T cells of mothers and their children. From that second work: Over 9.5 million reads per mother and roughly 3 million per child were obtained. Slightly higher overlap, not significant, was seen in related mother-child pairs than in unrelated pairs.

This TCR was sampled from a boy aged 5-17 years in good health. The sample taken for sequencing was blood. This chain connects TRBV10-3 to TRBJ2-7; possibly TRBD1 for D (6 bases). The CDR3 sequence is CAISESLQGSSYEQYF. The DNA of the CDR3 is TGTGCCATCAGTGAGTCGTTACAGGGCAGCTCCTACGAGCAGTACTTC.